This is a list of T cell receptor beta chains from one sample in a study of T-cell memory formation after mild COVID-19. TCRdb processed the 5' RACE reads anew with MiXCR; each CDR3 protein has one entry. The sample includes roughly 450,000 distinct CDR3 sequences, 15% to 20% seen only once; the top ten take 20% to 25%. Sequencing was performed on PBMCs or a T cell subset sorted from them (not recorded which). These receptors were collected from a man aged 18 to 30 who had mild COVID-19 (a few samples of this study predate the infection). Cell type and time point are not known. Both conserved end residues are part of each CDR3. Each record gives: clone size, D gene, V gene, J gene, CDR3 DNA, CDR3 protein. A D gene is named only where the DNA matches it firmly. Rows may omit the clone size; those that give it use once, few, many or a size class.

NA	NA	TRBV7-2	TRBJ1-4	TGTGCCAGCAGCTTAGACGGCAATAATGAAAAACTGTTTTTT	CASSLDGNNEKLFF
NA	NA	TRBV12-3/TRBV12-4	TRBJ1-5	TGTGCCAGCATCCTCGAGGGAAATCAGCCCCAGCATTTT	CASILEGNQPQHF
NA	NA	TRBV7-2	TRBJ2-2	TGTGCCAGCAGCTTCTCCCCCGGGGCCGGGGAGCTGTTTTTT	CASSFSPGAGELFF
many	NA	TRBV5-1	TRBJ1-1	TGCGCCAGCAGCTTGGGGGGGTCCCCAGCTTTCTTT	CASSLGGSPAFF
many	TRBD1	TRBV6-6	TRBJ2-5	TGTGCCAGCAGTTGGGGACAGGGGGCCCAAGAGACCCAGTACTTC	CASSWGQGAQETQYF
NA	NA	TRBV29-1	TRBJ1-2	TGCAGCGTTGACCGGGGAAGCGGTGGCTACACCTTC	CSVDRGSGGYTF
few	TRBD2	TRBV20-1	TRBJ2-1	TGCAGTGTTCAGCGGGGGGTTTCCTACAATGAGCAGTTCTTC	CSVQRGVSYNEQFF
few	TRBD1	TRBV5-6	TRBJ2-1	TGTGCCAGCAGCGGGTTGCGGGACAGGGGGAACTACAATGAGCAGTTCTTC	CASSGLRDRGNYNEQFF
few	NA	TRBV5-1	TRBJ1-3	TGCGCCAGCAGTTTTACGCCGGGATCTGGAAACACCATATATTTT	CASSFTPGSGNTIYF
NA	TRBD1	TRBV5-5	TRBJ1-2	TGTGCCAGCAGCCGGGACAGGGAGAGAGCGGGCTATGGCTACACCTTC	CASSRDRERAGYGYTF
few	NA	TRBV20-1	TRBJ2-1	TGCAGTGCTAGGGATCCGGGACTTAGCTCCTACAATGAGCAGTTCTTC	CSARDPGLSSYNEQFF
NA	TRBD1	TRBV11-2	TRBJ2-1	TGTGCCAGCAGTCGACAGGGGTTAGTCAATGAGCAGTTCTTC	CASSRQGLVNEQFF